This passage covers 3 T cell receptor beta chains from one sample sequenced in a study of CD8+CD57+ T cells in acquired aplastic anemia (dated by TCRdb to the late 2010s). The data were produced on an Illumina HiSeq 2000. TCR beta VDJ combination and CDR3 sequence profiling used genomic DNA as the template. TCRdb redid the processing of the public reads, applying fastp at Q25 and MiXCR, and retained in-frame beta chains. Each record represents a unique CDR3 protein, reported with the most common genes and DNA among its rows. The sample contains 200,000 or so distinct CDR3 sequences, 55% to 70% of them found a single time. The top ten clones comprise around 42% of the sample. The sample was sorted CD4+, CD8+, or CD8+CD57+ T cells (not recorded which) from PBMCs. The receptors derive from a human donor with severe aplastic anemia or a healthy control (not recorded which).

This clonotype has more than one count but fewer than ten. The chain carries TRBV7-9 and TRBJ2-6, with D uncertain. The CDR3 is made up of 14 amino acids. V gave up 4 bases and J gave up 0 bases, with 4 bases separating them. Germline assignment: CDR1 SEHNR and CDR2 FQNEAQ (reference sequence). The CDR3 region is CASSSSSGANVLTF. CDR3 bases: TGTGCCAGCAGCTCTAGCTCTGGGGCCAACGTCCTGACTTTC.

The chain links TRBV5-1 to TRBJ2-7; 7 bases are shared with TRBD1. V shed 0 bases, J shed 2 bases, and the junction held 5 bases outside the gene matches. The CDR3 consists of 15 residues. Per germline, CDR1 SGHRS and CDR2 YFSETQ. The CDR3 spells CASSLEQGLTYEQYF. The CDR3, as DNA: TGCGCCAGCAGCTTGGAACAGGGGCTTACCTACGAGCAGTACTTC. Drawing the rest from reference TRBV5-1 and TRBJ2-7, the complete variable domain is KAGVTQTPRYLIKTRGQQVTLSCSPISGHRSVSWYQQTPGQGLQFLFEYFSETQRNKGNFPGRFSGRQFSNSRSEMNVSTLELGDSALYLCASSLEQGLTYEQYFGPGTRLTVT.

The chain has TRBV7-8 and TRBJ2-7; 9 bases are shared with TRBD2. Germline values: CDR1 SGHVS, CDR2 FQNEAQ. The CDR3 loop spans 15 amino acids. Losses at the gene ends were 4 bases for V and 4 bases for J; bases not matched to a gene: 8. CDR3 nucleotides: TGTGCCAGCAGCTCCATAGCGGGAGACGTTTACGAGCAGTACTTC. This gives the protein CASSSIAGDVYEQYF.